This TCR beta chain was sequenced in a study of T cells in Graves' hyperthyroidism and ophthalmopathy. Study-level results: The majority of expanded thyroid clonotypes above 0.001 also appeared in blood.

It was uncontrolled infection, other autoimmune disease, pregnancy or lactation that excluded patients. Clinical symptoms, serum thyroxine, TRAb, thyroid ultrasound and orbital computed tomography established diagnosis. As for this clonotype: What it recognizes is unknown.

The CDR3 has 13 residues. Per the germline V gene, CDR1 is SQVTM and CDR2 is ANQGSEA. J lost 6 bases, V lost 3 bases, and 7 bases had no gene match. Amplified TCR beta CDR3 regions derived from RNA transcripts. First-round RT-PCR with HTBI primers amplified the TCR CDR3 region. TCRdb itself ran the multiplex PCR reads through MiXCR, one entry per CDR3 protein. The table lists about 710,000 distinct CDR3 sequences, about a sixth of them singletons. This sequence was found in a man younger than 30 with Graves' hyperthyroidism. The chain recombines TRBV29-1 with TRBJ1-1; 7 bases fit TRBD1. Sequencing input: blood. The CDR3 reads CSVDSWTGPEAFF. The DNA of the CDR3 is TGCAGCGTTGATTCTTGGACAGGACCTGAAGCTTTCTTT. The variable domain in full, completed from reference TRBV29-1 and TRBJ1-1, reads SAVISQKPSRDICQRGTSLTIQCQVDSQVTMMFWYRQQPGQSLTLIATANQGSEATYESGFVIDKFPISRPNLTFSTLTVSNMSPEDSSIYLCSVDSWTGPEAFFGQGTRLTVV.